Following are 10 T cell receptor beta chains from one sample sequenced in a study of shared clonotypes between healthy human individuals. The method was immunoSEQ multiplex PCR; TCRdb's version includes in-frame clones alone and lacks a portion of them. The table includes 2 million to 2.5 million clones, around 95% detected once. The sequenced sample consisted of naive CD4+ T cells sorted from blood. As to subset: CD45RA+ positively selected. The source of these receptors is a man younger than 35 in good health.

In DNA form, the CDR3 reads TGTGCCAGCAGTTTCGGGACAGGTCGTCATACCTATAATTCACCCCTCCACTTT. Its translation: CASSFGTGRHTYNSPLHF. V is TRBV27 and J is TRBJ1-6, with 8 bases that match TRBD1. V trimming: 3 bases; J trimming: 2 bases; junction bases outside the gene matches: 9. This CDR3 spans 18 amino acids. CDR1 and CDR2 (germline): MNHEY, SMNVEV (reference sequence).

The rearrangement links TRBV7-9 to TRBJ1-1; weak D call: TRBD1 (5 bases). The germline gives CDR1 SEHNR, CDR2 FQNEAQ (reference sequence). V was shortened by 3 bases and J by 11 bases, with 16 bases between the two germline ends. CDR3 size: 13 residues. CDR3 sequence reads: CASSFLGESMAFF. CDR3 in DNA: TGTGCCAGCAGCTTTTTGGGGGAAAGTATGGCTTTCTTT.

The CDR3 sequence: CASSYSAGGAPGYTF. The CDR3 bases are TGTGCCAGCAGTTACTCCGCGGGGGGGGCGCCTGGCTACACCTTC. The V gene is TRBV6-5, the J gene TRBJ1-2; possible D gene TRBD1, 6 bases. This CDR3 has 15 amino acids. CDR1 is MNHEY and CDR2 is SVGAGI in the germline V gene. Trimming removed 0 bases from V and 7 bases from J, with 15 bases in between.

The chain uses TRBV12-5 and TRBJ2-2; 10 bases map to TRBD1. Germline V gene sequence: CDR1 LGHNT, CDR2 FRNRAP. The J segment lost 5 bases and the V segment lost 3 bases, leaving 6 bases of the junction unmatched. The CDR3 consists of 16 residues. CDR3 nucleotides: TGTGCTAGTGGTTTTTCTCCGGGACAGGGGACCGGGGAGCTGTTTTTT. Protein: CASGFSPGQGTGELFF. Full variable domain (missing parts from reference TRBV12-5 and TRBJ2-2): DARVTQTPRHKVTEMGQEVTMRCQPILGHNTVFWYRQTMMQGLELLAYFRNRAPLDDSGMPKDRFSAEMPDATLATLKIQPSEPRDSAVYFCASGFSPGQGTGELFFGEGSRLTVL.

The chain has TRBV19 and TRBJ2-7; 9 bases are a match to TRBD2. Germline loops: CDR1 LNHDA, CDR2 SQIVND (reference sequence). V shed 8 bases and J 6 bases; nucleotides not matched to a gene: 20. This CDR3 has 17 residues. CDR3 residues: CASGASGTSPVRSEQYF. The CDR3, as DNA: TGTGCCAGTGGCGCTAGCGGGACGTCGCCCGTCCGTAGCGAGCAGTACTTC.

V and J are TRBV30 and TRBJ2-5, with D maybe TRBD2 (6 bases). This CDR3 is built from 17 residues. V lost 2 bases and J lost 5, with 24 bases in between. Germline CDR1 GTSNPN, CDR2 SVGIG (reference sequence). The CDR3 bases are TGTGCCTGGAGTTCTGAACTAGCTTTGTGCGTTCCGGAGACCCAGTACTTC. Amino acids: CAWSSELALCVPETQYF.

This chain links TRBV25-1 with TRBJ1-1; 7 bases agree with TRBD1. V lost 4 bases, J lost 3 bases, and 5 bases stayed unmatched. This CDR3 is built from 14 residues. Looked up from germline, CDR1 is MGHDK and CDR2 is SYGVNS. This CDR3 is CASSVEGAYTEAFF. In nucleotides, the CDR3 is TGTGCCAGCAGTGTTGAGGGGGCATACACTGAAGCTTTCTTT.

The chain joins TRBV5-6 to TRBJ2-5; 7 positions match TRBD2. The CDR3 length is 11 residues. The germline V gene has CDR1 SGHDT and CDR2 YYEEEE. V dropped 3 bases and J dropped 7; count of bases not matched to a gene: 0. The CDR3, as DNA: TGTGCCAGCAGCTCTAGCGGGACCCAGTACTTC. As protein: CASSSSGTQYF.

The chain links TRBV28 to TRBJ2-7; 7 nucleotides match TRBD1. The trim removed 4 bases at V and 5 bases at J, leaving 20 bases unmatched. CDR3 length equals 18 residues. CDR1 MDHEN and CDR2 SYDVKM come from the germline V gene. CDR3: CASSSGVRTGHRKDEQYF. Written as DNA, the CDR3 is TGTGCCAGCAGTTCCGGTGTCCGGACAGGCCATAGAAAGGACGAGCAGTACTTC.

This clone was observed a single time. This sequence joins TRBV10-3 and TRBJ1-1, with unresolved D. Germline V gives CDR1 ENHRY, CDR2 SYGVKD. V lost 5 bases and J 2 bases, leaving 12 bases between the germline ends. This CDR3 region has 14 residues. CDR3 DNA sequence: TGTGCCATCAGTCCAGGAGAAACAAACACTGAAGCTTTCTTT. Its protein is CAISPGETNTEAFF.